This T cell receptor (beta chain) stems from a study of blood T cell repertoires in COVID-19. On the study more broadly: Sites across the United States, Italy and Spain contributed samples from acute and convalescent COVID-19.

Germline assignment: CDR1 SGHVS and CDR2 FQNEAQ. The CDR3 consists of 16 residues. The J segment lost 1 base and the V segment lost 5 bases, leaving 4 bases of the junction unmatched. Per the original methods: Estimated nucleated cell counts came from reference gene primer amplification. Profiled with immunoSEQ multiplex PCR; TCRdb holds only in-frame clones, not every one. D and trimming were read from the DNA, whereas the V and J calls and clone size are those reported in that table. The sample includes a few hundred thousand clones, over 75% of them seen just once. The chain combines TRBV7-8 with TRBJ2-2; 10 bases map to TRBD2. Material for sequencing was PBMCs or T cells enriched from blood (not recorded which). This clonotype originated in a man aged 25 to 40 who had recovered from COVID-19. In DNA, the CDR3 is TGTGCCAGCAGCCCTCGGACTAGCGGGAACACCGGGGAGCTGTTTTTT. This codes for CASSPRTSGNTGELFF.